A single sample gave rise to the 25 T cell receptor beta chains below, sequenced in a study of T-cell memory formation after mild COVID-19. TCRdb processed the 5' RACE reads anew with MiXCR; each CDR3 protein has one entry. The table has approximately 210,000 distinct CDR3 sequences, around 26% seen once. The sample comprised PBMCs or a T cell subset sorted from them (not recorded which). The receptors here all came from an adult woman who had mild COVID-19 (a few samples of this study predate the infection). Cell type and time point are not known.

This clonotype was counted a few times. The rearrangement joins TRBV6-2 or TRBV6-3 to TRBJ2-1; 10 bases agree with TRBD1. Germline V gives CDR1 MNHEY, CDR2 SVGEGT. This CDR3 spans 15 amino acids. V shed 8 bases and J 2 bases; nucleotides not matched to a gene: 6. The CDR3 region is CASVPDRGPYNEQFF. CDR3 nucleotides: TGTGCCAGCGTCCCAGACAGGGGGCCCTACAATGAGCAGTTCTTC.

The chain joins TRBV7-9 to TRBJ1-2; 12 bases line up with TRBD1. The trim removed 4 bases at V and 6 bases at J, leaving 6 bases unmatched. The CDR3 sequence is 15 residues long. Looked up from germline, CDR1 is SEHNR and CDR2 is FQNEAQ (reference sequence). The CDR3 protein is CASSSGTGGADGYTF. CDR3 bases: TGTGCCAGCAGCTCCGGGACAGGGGGCGCGGATGGCTACACCTTC.

This clonotype occurred many times. The chain uses TRBV29-1 and TRBJ1-1; D gene uncertain. Trimming removed 6 bases from V and 2 bases from J, with 7 bases in between. There are 11 residues in the CDR3. Looked up from germline, CDR1 is SQVTM and CDR2 is ANQGSEA. The CDR3 loop is CSVDGNTEAFF. Here the CDR3 DNA reads TGCAGCGTCGATGGAAACACTGAAGCTTTCTTT.

V is TRBV29-1 and J is TRBJ1-1; TRBD1 matches at 8 bases. The V segment lost 0 bases and the J segment 5 bases; nucleotides outside the gene matches: 5. Germline assignment: CDR1 SQVTM and CDR2 ANQGSEA. CDR3 length: 14 amino acids. CDR3 nucleotides: TGCAGCGTTGAAGATGGGCAGGGGGCAACTGAAGCTTTCTTT. This translates into CSVEDGQGATEAFF.

This clonotype was seen just once. The V gene is TRBV24-1, the J gene TRBJ2-3; TRBD2 matches at 13 bases. This CDR3 is built from 18 residues. V trimming: 3 bases; J trimming: 1 base; junction bases outside the gene matches: 6. CDR1 and CDR2 from the germline V gene are KGHDR and SFDVKD. This CDR3 is CATSDRKLAGGGTDTQYF. CDR3 nucleotides: TGTGCCACCAGTGATCGAAAACTAGCGGGAGGGGGCACAGATACGCAGTATTTT.

This clonotype was detected a few times. This sequence joins TRBV27 and TRBJ2-7, with 9 bases lining up with TRBD1. CDR1 MNHEY and CDR2 SMNVEV come from the germline V gene (reference sequence). V shed 6 bases and J 5 bases; nucleotides not matched to a gene: 11. The CDR3 has 15 amino acids. In DNA, the CDR3 is TGTGCCAGCAGCGATACAGGGGGCGCTGGTAACGAGCAGTACTTC. Translated: CASSDTGGAGNEQYF.

This clonotype was counted a few times. The rearrangement joins TRBV7-8 to TRBJ2-5, with D perhaps TRBD2 (7 bases). V was shortened by 5 bases and J by 4 bases, with 17 bases between the two germline ends. The CDR3 loop spans 15 amino acids. CDR1 is SGHVS and CDR2 is FQNEAQ in the germline V gene. The CDR3 protein is CASSLLGGRAETQYF. In DNA form, the CDR3 reads TGTGCCAGCAGCCTCCTCGGGGGGCGCGCAGAGACCCAGTACTTC.

V usage is TRBV7-8 and J usage is TRBJ2-1; the match to TRBD2 covers 9 bases. The germline gives CDR1 SGHVS, CDR2 FQNEAQ. V lost 6 bases to trimming and J lost 7 bases; unmatched junction nucleotides: 16. The CDR3 length is 17 residues. CDR3 in DNA: TGTGCCAGCAGACCAAGAACGGCGGGAGGGCCGAGGAATGAGCAGTTCTTC. It translates to CASRPRTAGGPRNEQFF.

In its sample, this clonotype was seen a few times. This chain uses TRBV11-3 with TRBJ1-2; 9 bases align to TRBD1. Germline lookup yields CDR1 SGHNT and CDR2 YENEEA. This CDR3 is built from 14 residues. Germline trimming cut 3 bases from V and 5 bases from J; bases unmatched to any gene: 4. CDR3 coding DNA: TGTGCCAGCAGCTTCGCCGGGACAGGGTATGGCTACACCTTC. Translation gives CASSFAGTGYGYTF.

The V and J genes are TRBV29-1 and TRBJ2-2; tentatively, D is TRBD1 (7 bases). Germline V gene data show CDR1 as SQVTM and CDR2 as ANQGSEA. The V end was cut by 3 bases, the J end by 7 bases, with 15 bases between. The CDR3 runs 14 residues. Here the CDR3 reads CSVEGTGEDGELFF. The CDR3 region has the DNA TGCAGCGTTGAGGGAACAGGGGAGGACGGGGAGCTGTTTTTT.

The V gene is TRBV30, the J gene TRBJ2-2; 8 nucleotides align to TRBD1. The CDR3 consists of 14 residues. Looked up from germline, CDR1 is GTSNPN and CDR2 is SVGIG (reference sequence). The junction had 3 bases not matched to a gene; V was cut back by 1 base and J by 5 bases. This chain's CDR3 is CAWSDGTGTGELFF. The DNA for the CDR3 is TGTGCCTGGAGTGACGGGACAGGTACCGGGGAGCTGTTTTTT.

This clonotype was seen just once. The CDR3 coding sequence is TGTGCCAGCAGCTTTCACAGCAATCAGCCCCAGCATTTT. Translated: CASSFHSNQPQHF. The genes are TRBV7-2 and TRBJ1-5; D uncertain. Between the trimmed V and J ends, which lost 3 bases and 1 base, there was a span of 4 bases. This CDR3 comprises 13 residues. CDR1 is SGHTA, CDR2 FQGNSA, per germline.

The V and J genes are TRBV6-5 and TRBJ2-5; no firm D call. The germline gives CDR1 MNHEY, CDR2 SVGAGI. V lost 10 bases, J lost 2 bases, and 11 bases lay in between. The CDR3 length is 12 residues. The CDR3 region is CAIGSPQETQYF. The CDR3 nucleotides are TGTGCCATCGGTTCGCCTCAAGAGACCCAGTACTTC.

To note about this clonotype: Mismatch with germline at one junction end may stem from a read error. The rearrangement uses TRBV12-3 or TRBV12-4 and TRBJ2-7, with 7 bases that match TRBD1. The CDR3 consists of 14 residues. CDR3 in amino acids: CAISLRTGSYEQYF. Written as DNA, the CDR3 is TGTGCCATCAGTCTACGGACAGGCTCCTACGAGCAGTACTTC.

This clonotype was seen more than once but under ten times. DNA of the CDR3: TGTGCCAGCAGCTCGGATTGGCGGGTCTATGGCTACACCTTC. Translating gives CASSSDWRVYGYTF. The rearrangement links TRBV7-9 to TRBJ1-2; unclear D gene. CDR3 size: 14 residues. Germline V CDR1 and CDR2: SEHNR, FQNEAQ (reference sequence). Trimming removed 4 bases at V and 4 bases at J, with 13 bases between.

This clonotype showed up many times. The chain employs TRBV7-2 and TRBJ2-5; the match to TRBD1 covers 8 bases. The CDR3 consists of 16 residues. Germline V lookup: CDR1 SGHTA, CDR2 FQGNSA. The junction had 9 bases not matched to a gene; V was cut back by 5 bases and J by 1 base. This CDR3 reads CASSEIDRGVQETQYF. The CDR3 DNA reads as TGTGCCAGCAGCGAAATCGACAGGGGTGTCCAAGAGACCCAGTACTTC. Supplemented by reference TRBV7-2 and TRBJ2-5, the full variable domain reads GAGVSQSPSNKVTEKGKDVELRCDPISGHTALYWYRQSLGQGLEFLIYFQGNSAPDKSGLPSDRFSAERTGGSVSTLTIQRTQQEDSAVYLCASSEIDRGVQETQYFGPGTRLLVL.

This clonotype was seen more than once but under ten times. The J gene is TRBJ1-2, the V gene TRBV7-2; 12 nucleotides line up with TRBD1. The germline gives CDR1 SGHTA, CDR2 FQGNSA. CDR3 length equals 13 residues. The junction had 1 base not matched to a gene; V was cut back by 5 bases and J by 6 bases. CDR3 in DNA: TGTGCCAGCAGCCGGGACAGGGGGCATGGCTACACCTTC. Translating it yields CASSRDRGHGYTF.

The rearrangement joins TRBV6-2 or TRBV6-3 to TRBJ2-2, with 8 bases matching TRBD2. V gave up 4 bases and J gave up 6 bases; unmatched junction bases: 13. The V gene's germline CDR1 is MNHEY and CDR2 SVGEGT. The CDR3 covers 17 residues. This CDR3 reads CASSSRPGLGSAGELFF. The CDR3 coding sequence is TGTGCCAGCAGTTCCCGCCCGGGACTAGGTAGCGCCGGGGAGCTGTTTTTT.

V usage is TRBV29-1 and J usage is TRBJ1-1, with TRBD1 matching 7 bases. Unmatched junction bases numbered 2, after V lost 3 bases and J lost 1 base. Germline V gives CDR1 SQVTM, CDR2 ANQGSEA. The CDR3 runs 13 residues. The CDR3 nucleotides read TGCAGCGTTGATCAGGGGGGGAACACTGAAGCTTTCTTT. Translated: CSVDQGGNTEAFF.

V and J are TRBV4-1 and TRBJ2-7; TRBD1 matches at 9 bases. Germline CDR1 and CDR2: MGHRA and YSYEKL. This CDR3 region has 15 residues. The trim removed 3 bases at V and 2 bases at J, leaving 5 bases unmatched. DNA of the CDR3: TGCGCCAGCAGCCACCGACAGGGGGTAACCTACGAGCAGTACTTC. Its protein product is CASSHRQGVTYEQYF.

This clonotype was seen more than once but under ten times. This sequence joins TRBV11-2 and TRBJ2-7; D is unresolved. The CDR3 is 14 amino acids. V gave up 1 base and J gave up 3 bases, with 10 bases separating them. The germline V gene encodes CDR1 SGHAT and CDR2 FQNNGV. CDR3 sequence: CASSLGRTLYEQYF. CDR3 nucleotide sequence: TGTGCCAGCAGCTTAGGCAGAACACTCTACGAGCAGTACTTC. The full variable domain, with the rest looked up from reference TRBV11-2 and TRBJ2-7, is EAGVAQSPRYKIIEKRQSVAFWCNPISGHATLYWYQQILGQGPKLLIQFQNNGVVDDSQLPKDRFSAERLKGVDSTLKIQPAKLEDSAVYLCASSLGRTLYEQYFGPGTRLTVT.

The sample holds a few counts of this clonotype. The J gene is TRBJ2-7, the V gene TRBV2, with a possible D match to TRBD1 (5 bases). The CDR3 covers 14 residues. The germline V gene has CDR1 SNHLY and CDR2 FYNNEI. V shed 4 bases and J shed 0 bases, with 10 bases lying between them. The CDR3 sequence is CASSGQWSSYEQYF. The CDR3 DNA reads as TGTGCCAGCAGTGGACAGTGGAGCTCCTACGAGCAGTACTTC.

This clonotype showed up just a few times. The chain recombines TRBV20-1 with TRBJ1-2; 7 bases align to TRBD1. Per the germline V gene, CDR1 is DFQATT and CDR2 is SNEGSKA (reference sequence). J lost 1 base, V lost 8 bases, and 13 bases had no gene match. The CDR3 length is 15 residues. The DNA for the CDR3 is TGCAGTCCGCTAGGCCGGGACAGATATAACTATGGCTACACCTTC. Its translation is CSPLGRDRYNYGYTF.

The CDR3, as DNA: TGTGCCATCAGGGCTAGCGGGAGGAGAGTCGATGAGCAGTTCTTC. Amino acids: CAIRASGRRVDEQFF. The chain links TRBV10-3 to TRBJ2-1; 11 nucleotides line up with TRBD2. The length of the CDR3 is 15 residues. V lost 6 bases and J lost 8; bases outside the gene matches: 9. Germline-derived CDR1 and CDR2 are ENHRY and SYGVKD.

The chain carries TRBV18 and TRBJ1-5; tentatively, D is TRBD1 (6 bases). This CDR3 spans 16 amino acids. The germline V gene has CDR1 KGHSH and CDR2 LQKENI. V gave up 6 bases and J gave up 7 bases, with 22 bases separating them. CDR3 loop: CASSLSGQMGGQPQHF. The DNA for the CDR3 is TGTGCCAGCTCTCTAAGTGGACAGATGGGGGGACAGCCCCAGCATTTT.